This T cell receptor (beta chain) was found in a study of T-cell memory formation after mild COVID-19. TCRdb called the 5' RACE reads again in MiXCR, with one record for every CDR3 protein. The sample holds 450,000 to 700,000 distinct CDR3 sequences, about a sixth seen once. This clonotype was picked up many times. CDR1 and CDR2 from the germline V gene are SNHLY and FYNNEI. Trimming removed 1 base at V and 5 bases at J, with 17 bases between. This CDR3 is built from 16 residues. The chain has TRBV2 and TRBJ2-5, with a possible D match to TRBD2 (6 bases). The material sequenced was PBMCs or a T cell subset sorted from them (not recorded which). This clonotype was obtained from an adult woman who had mild COVID-19 (a few samples of this study predate the infection). Cell type and time point are not known. The CDR3 here is CASSEGFSTSLETQYF. CDR3 DNA sequence: TGTGCCAGCAGTGAAGGCTTTTCGACTAGTTTGGAGACCCAGTACTTC.